Listed below are T cell receptor beta chains from one sample, sequenced in a study of blood T cell repertoires in COVID-19. The repertoire was sequenced with immunoSEQ multiplex PCR; TCRdb's copy has only in-frame clones and lacks some. The sample lists 150,000 to 200,000 clones; 75% to 90% were seen once. The sequenced sample was peripheral blood. The origin of the receptors is a woman aged 60-70 years with acute or convalescent COVID-19. The CDR3 runs from the conserved cysteine through the conserved F or W. A D gene is named only where the DNA matches it firmly. Part of the rows lack a size; the others show once, few, many or a class for expanded clones.

cdr3_nt,cdr3_aa,j_call,d_call,clone_size,v_call
TGTGCCAGCAGCACTTGGACAGGGGGCGTCTACAATGAGCAGTTCTTC,CASSTWTGGVYNEQFF,TRBJ2-1,TRBD1,-,TRBV9
TGTGCCAGCTGGGACAACGTCCTGTACAATGAGCAGTTCTTC,CASWDNVLYNEQFF,TRBJ2-1,-,-,TRBV5-4
TGCAGCGCCGGGGGGCAAGCGGGCCAGTACTTC,CSAGGQAGQYF,TRBJ2-5,-,-,TRBV29-1
TGTGCCAGCAGCCCGGGGGTGGTTCAGACCACCGGGGAGCTGTTTTTT,CASSPGVVQTTGELFF,TRBJ2-2,-,-,TRBV5-4
TGTGCCACCAGCCCAGGGGGCCTCAGGAACACTGAAGCTTTCTTT,CATSPGGLRNTEAFF,TRBJ1-1,TRBD1,few,TRBV24-1
TGCGCCAGCAGCTTCGGGACAGGGCGCACTGAAGCTTTCTTT,CASSFGTGRTEAFF,TRBJ1-1,TRBD1,-,TRBV5-1
TGTGCCAGCAGCAGGAACAGGGGCCGAGAGATTACTGAAGCTTTCTTT,CASSRNRGREITEAFF,TRBJ1-1,TRBD1,-,TRBV5-4
TGTGCCAGCAGTTTAAGACAGGATCTCCTGGGAGCTTTCTTT,CASSLRQDLLGAFF,TRBJ1-1,-,-,TRBV28
TGTGCCAGCAGCTTAGACGCAGGGTCAAGGGAGCAGTACTTC,CASSLDAGSREQYF,TRBJ2-7,-,few,TRBV7-2
TGTGCTAGTGCCAAGGACAGGGAGGGCGATCAGCCCCAGCATTTT,CASAKDREGDQPQHF,TRBJ1-5,TRBD1,-,TRBV12-5
TGTGCCAGCGGGTTGACTGAAGGGGCTTCGCGTGAAGCTTTCTTT,CASGLTEGASREAFF,TRBJ1-1,-,-,TRBV6-5
TGTGCCAGTAGGCAACGGGGACAGGGGATCTCGGGTGAGCAGTTCTTC,CASRQRGQGISGEQFF,TRBJ2-1,TRBD1,-,TRBV19
TGTGCCAGTAGTATAGGACTATTAGACTATGGCTACACCTTC,CASSIGLLDYGYTF,TRBJ1-2,-,-,TRBV19
TGTGCCAGCAGCCCCCGGGGGAACACTGAAGCTTTCTTT,CASSPRGNTEAFF,TRBJ1-1,-,-,TRBV11-3
TGTGCCAGCAGCTTGTTTGGGGGCTCGGCAATGGGCAATCAGCCCCAGCATTTT,CASSLFGGSAMGNQPQHF,TRBJ1-5,-,-,TRBV5-8
TGCGCCAGCAGCTTGGGGGACTTATCCAATGAGCAGTTCTTC,CASSLGDLSNEQFF,TRBJ2-1,-,-,TRBV5-1
TGTGCCAGCAGCCAAGGAACGGGAATTGGCACAGATACGCAGTATTTT,CASSQGTGIGTDTQYF,TRBJ2-3,-,-,TRBV4-2
TGTGCCAGCAGCTTTCCCCAGCGGGAGCGGAACAATGAGCAGTTCTTC,CASSFPQRERNNEQFF,TRBJ2-1,TRBD2,-,TRBV5-4
TGTGCCATCAGTGGCAGGGGGCGAGGACAGCCCCAGCATTTT,CAISGRGRGQPQHF,TRBJ1-5,TRBD1,-,TRBV10-3
TGTGCCACCAGCAGAGATACCGCAGGGATACTTACTGGCTACACCTTC,CATSRDTAGILTGYTF,TRBJ1-2,-,-,TRBV15
TGCGCCAGCAGTGAGTACCCAGGGGCAGGCTACACCTTC,CASSEYPGAGYTF,TRBJ1-2,-,-,TRBV10-2
TGTGCCTGCGGGGGACAGAGACTAAATTCACCCCTCCACTTT,CACGGQRLNSPLHF,TRBJ1-6,TRBD1,-,TRBV30
TGTGCCAGCAGCGTCCGGGACAGGGGGCCCGCTTTCTTT,CASSVRDRGPAFF,TRBJ1-1,TRBD1,-,TRBV2
TGTGCCAGTAATCCGGGTAATATTTTCAACACTGAAGCTTTCTTT,CASNPGNIFNTEAFF,TRBJ1-1,-,-,TRBV19
TGTGCCAGCAGTTTACCGGGGGGGGCAGGGTTCTATGGCTACACCTTC,CASSLPGGAGFYGYTF,TRBJ1-2,-,-,TRBV28
TGCAGTGCCCCTTTAACCTACGAGCAGTACTTC,CSAPLTYEQYF,TRBJ2-7,-,-,TRBV20-1
TGTGCCAGCAGAAGGACTAGCTCCTACAATGAGCAGTTCTTC,CASRRTSSYNEQFF,TRBJ2-1,TRBD2,-,TRBV25-1
TGTGCCAGCCGGACAGGGGGCAATCAGCCCCAGCATTTT,CASRTGGNQPQHF,TRBJ1-5,TRBD1,once,TRBV6-5
TGTGCCAGCAGCTTAGATGCAGGGTTATACGAGCAGTACTTC,CASSLDAGLYEQYF,TRBJ2-7,-,-,TRBV11-2
TGTGCCAGTAGGACAGACATGAACACTGAAGCTTTCTTT,CASRTDMNTEAFF,TRBJ1-1,-,-,TRBV19
TGTGCCAGCAGCTTAGAGGACAGGGGTGAGGAAAAACTGTTTTTT,CASSLEDRGEEKLFF,TRBJ1-4,TRBD1,-,TRBV7-9
TGTGCCAGCAGCCTCCTAGGAGAGCAGTACTTC,CASSLLGEQYF,TRBJ2-7,-,-,TRBV14
TGTGCCAGCAGCTTAGTGGGACAGGGAGGAACTGAAGCTTTCTTT,CASSLVGQGGTEAFF,TRBJ1-1,TRBD1,-,TRBV5-5
TGTGCCAGCAGCACCCTTCCCGGGACAGGGGACACCGGGGAGCTGTTTTTT,CASSTLPGTGDTGELFF,TRBJ2-2,TRBD1,-,TRBV9
TGCAGCGTTCCCCGGGACAGCGACTATGGCTACACCTTC,CSVPRDSDYGYTF,TRBJ1-2,TRBD1,-,TRBV29-1
TGTGCCAGCAGTGTATTTTCGGCTGAAGCTTTCTTT,CASSVFSAEAFF,TRBJ1-1,-,-,TRBV28
TGTGCCAGCAGCTTAAAGGAAGCGGATTACACAGATACGCAGTATTTT,CASSLKEADYTDTQYF,TRBJ2-3,-,-,TRBV7-2
TGTGCCAGCTCACCTGGGCCAAACACCATATATTTT,CASSPGPNTIYF,TRBJ1-3,-,once,TRBV18
TGTGCCTGGAGTGGACAGTCCAATCAGCCCCAGCATTTT,CAWSGQSNQPQHF,TRBJ1-5,-,-,TRBV30
TGTGCCAGCACCTCTAGCGGGAGTCAAGTAGGGACCGGGGAGCTGTTTTTT,CASTSSGSQVGTGELFF,TRBJ2-2,TRBD2,-,TRBV7-2
TGTGCCATCAGTGATGGGACAGACTATGGCTACACCTTC,CAISDGTDYGYTF,TRBJ1-2,TRBD1,-,TRBV10-3
TGCAGCGTTGAAGAGTTAGCGGATAATTACAATGAGCAGTTCTTC,CSVEELADNYNEQFF,TRBJ2-1,-,-,TRBV29-1
TGTGCCAGTAGTATGGGAGGACGGCGTTCACCCCTCCACTTT,CASSMGGRRSPLHF,TRBJ1-6,-,-,TRBV19
TGTGCCAGTAGGGGCGGGACGGTCTATGGCTACACCTTC,CASRGGTVYGYTF,TRBJ1-2,-,-,TRBV19
TGTGCCAGCAGCGTACGGGGGGCGTTACGAAGGAACACCGGGGAGCTGTTTTTT,CASSVRGALRRNTGELFF,TRBJ2-2,-,-,TRBV9
TGTGCCAGCAGCACAGGCGGCTACGAGCAGTACTTC,CASSTGGYEQYF,TRBJ2-7,-,-,TRBV3-1/TRBV3-2
TGTGCCAGTGTCGGTCCCACTGAAGCTTTCTTT,CASVGPTEAFF,TRBJ1-1,-,-,TRBV28
TGTGCCAGCAGCGTAGGCAACACCCATGGCTACACCTTC,CASSVGNTHGYTF,TRBJ1-2,-,-,TRBV9
TGTGCCAGCAGCTCCCAAGTGACGGGGGTGAGGTACTATGGCTACACCTTC,CASSSQVTGVRYYGYTF,TRBJ1-2,-,-,TRBV4-2
TGTGCCAGCGGGAGGGGAGGAAGCAGCATTCAGTACTTC,CASGRGGSSIQYF,TRBJ2-4,TRBD2,-,TRBV12-3/TRBV12-4
TGTGCCAGCGGATGGGGGGTGCGGGAGACCCAGTACTTC,CASGWGVRETQYF,TRBJ2-5,-,-,TRBV28
TGTGCCAGCAGGCTCCAGGGGGGTAATGAAAAACTGTTTTTT,CASRLQGGNEKLFF,TRBJ1-4,TRBD1,-,TRBV2
TGTGCCAGCAGGGATCGACAGGGGAACACTGAAGCTTTCTTT,CASRDRQGNTEAFF,TRBJ1-1,TRBD1,-,TRBV6-5
TGTGCCAGCAGTAAGCGGAACACTGAAGCTTTCTTT,CASSKRNTEAFF,TRBJ1-1,-,-,TRBV6-5
TGCAGTGCTTCAGGGGTCACTGAAGCTTTCTTT,CSASGVTEAFF,TRBJ1-1,-,-,TRBV20-1
TGTGCCAGCAGCTTGCGAGTTAGCGCGCGGCAGTTCTTC,CASSLRVSARQFF,TRBJ2-1,-,-,TRBV5-6
TGTGCCAGCAGGACCGGGACTAGTTACTACGAGCAGTACTTC,CASRTGTSYYEQYF,TRBJ2-7,TRBD2,few,TRBV2
TGTGCCAGCAGCCCTATGCGGGCAGATACGCAGTATTTT,CASSPMRADTQYF,TRBJ2-3,-,-,TRBV3-1/TRBV3-2
TGTGCCAGCAGCTTCAAGGGGGCCCGGACTGAAGCTTTCTTT,CASSFKGARTEAFF,TRBJ1-1,TRBD1,-,TRBV5-8
TGTGCCAGCAGCTTGACTAGCGGGGGAGATACGCAGTATTTT,CASSLTSGGDTQYF,TRBJ2-3,TRBD2,-,TRBV7-2